This T cell receptor (beta chain) was captured in a study of control samples from healthy donors and cancer patients. Trimming left V 3 bases short and J 3 bases short, with 12 bases between. Germline V gene sequence: CDR1 MNHNY, CDR2 SVGAGI (reference sequence). CDR3 length: 15 residues. TCRdb's copy holds only in-frame clones and misses some; the assay was immunoSEQ multiplex PCR. This sample has hundreds of thousands of clones, with around nine tenths found just once. This receptor was taken from a man aged 35-49 years with head and neck cancer. This rearrangement joins TRBV6-6 to TRBJ1-3, with D maybe TRBD1 (5 bases). Sequencing was carried out using PBMCs. The CDR3 protein is CASSYDRELGNTIYF. CDR3 nucleotide sequence: TGTGCCAGCAGTTATGACAGAGAACTTGGAAACACCATATATTTT.